This T cell receptor (beta chain) was sequenced for a study of cytomegalovirus exposure and HLA in healthy donors. General study points: The study listed under 200 cytomegalovirus-associated TCR beta chains. A later analysis reportedly found fewer N-insertions in an Asian-associated ancestry cluster than the roughly 730-donor mean.

PCR used 60 Vbeta primers and 13 Jbeta primers. Data came from immunoSEQ multiplex PCR; TCRdb stores just in-frame clones and leaves some out. The sample has around 170,000 clones, about three quarters seen once. As regards this clone: No antigen is known for it.

The CDR3 spans 16 residues. Germline assignment: CDR1 SGHVS and CDR2 FQNEAQ. Deletions cut 1 base from V and 3 bases from J, with 16 bases between. The sequence derives from a girl under 18 in good health and CMV-seronegative. The sequenced sample was PBMCs. The chain combines TRBV7-8 with TRBJ2-7; D is perhaps TRBD1 (6 bases). The CDR3 spells CASSLEASGALYEQYF. CDR3 coding DNA: TGTGCCAGCAGCTTAGAGGCTTCAGGGGCCCTCTACGAGCAGTACTTC. The full variable domain, in which reference TRBV7-8 and TRBJ2-7 provide the parts outside the CDR3, is GAGVSQSPRYKVAKRGQDVALRCDPISGHVSLFWYQQALGQGPEFLTYFQNEAQLDKSGLPSDRFFAERPEGSVSTLKIQRTQQEDSAVYLCASSLEASGALYEQYFGPGTRLTVT.